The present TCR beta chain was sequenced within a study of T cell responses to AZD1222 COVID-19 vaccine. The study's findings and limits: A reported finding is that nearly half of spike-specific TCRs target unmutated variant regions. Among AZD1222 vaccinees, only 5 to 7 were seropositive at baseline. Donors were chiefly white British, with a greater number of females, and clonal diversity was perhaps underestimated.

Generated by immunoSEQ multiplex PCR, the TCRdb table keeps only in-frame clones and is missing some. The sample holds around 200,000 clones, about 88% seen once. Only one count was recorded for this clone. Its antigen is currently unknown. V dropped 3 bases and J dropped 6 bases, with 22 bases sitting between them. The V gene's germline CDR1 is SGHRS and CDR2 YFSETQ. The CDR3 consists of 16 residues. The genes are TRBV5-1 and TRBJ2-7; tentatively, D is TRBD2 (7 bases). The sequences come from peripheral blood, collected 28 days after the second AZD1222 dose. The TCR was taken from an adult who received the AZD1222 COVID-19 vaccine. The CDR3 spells CASSYNSGGGRVEQYF. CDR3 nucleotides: TGCGCCAGCAGCTATAACTCTGGGGGCGGGAGAGTCGAGCAGTACTTC.